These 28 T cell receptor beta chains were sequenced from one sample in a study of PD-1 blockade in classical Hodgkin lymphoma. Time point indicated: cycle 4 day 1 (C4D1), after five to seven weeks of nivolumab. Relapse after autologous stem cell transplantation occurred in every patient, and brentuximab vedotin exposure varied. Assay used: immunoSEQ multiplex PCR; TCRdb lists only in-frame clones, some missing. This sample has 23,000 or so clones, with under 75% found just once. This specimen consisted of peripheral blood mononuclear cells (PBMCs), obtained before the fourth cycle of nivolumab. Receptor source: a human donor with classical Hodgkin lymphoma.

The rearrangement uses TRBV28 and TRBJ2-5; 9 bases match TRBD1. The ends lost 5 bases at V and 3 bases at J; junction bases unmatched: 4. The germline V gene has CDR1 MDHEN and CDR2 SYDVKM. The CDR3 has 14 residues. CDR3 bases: TGTGCCAGCAGTACTCGACAGGGGGAAGAGACCCAGTACTTC. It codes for CASSTRQGEETQYF.

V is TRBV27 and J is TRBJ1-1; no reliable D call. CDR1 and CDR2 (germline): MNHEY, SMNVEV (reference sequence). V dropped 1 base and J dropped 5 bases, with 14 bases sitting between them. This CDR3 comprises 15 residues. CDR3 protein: CASSLFEGTGTEAFF. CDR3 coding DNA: TGTGCCAGCAGTTTATTTGAGGGAACGGGGACTGAAGCTTTCTTT.

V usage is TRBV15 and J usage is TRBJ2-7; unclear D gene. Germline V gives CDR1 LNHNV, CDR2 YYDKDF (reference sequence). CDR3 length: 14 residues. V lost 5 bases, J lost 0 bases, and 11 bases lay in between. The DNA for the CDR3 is TGTGCCACCAGCCCCGGGCGGTACTCCTACGAGCAGTACGTC. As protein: CATSPGRYSYEQYV.

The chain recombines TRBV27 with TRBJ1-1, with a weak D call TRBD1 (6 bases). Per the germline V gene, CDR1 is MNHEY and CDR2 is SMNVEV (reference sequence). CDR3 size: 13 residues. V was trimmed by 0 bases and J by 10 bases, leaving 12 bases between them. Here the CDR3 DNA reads TGTGCCAGCAGTTTATCGAGGGACACCTTAGCTTTCTTT. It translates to CASSLSRDTLAFF.

The CDR3 DNA is TGTGCCAGCAGTTTCCCCCCGAGCACAGATACGCAGTATTTT. It encodes CASSFPPSTDTQYF. This chain connects TRBV28 to TRBJ2-3, with unresolved D. The CDR3 spans 14 residues. CDR1 and CDR2 from the germline V gene are MDHEN and SYDVKM. The V gene lost 3 bases and the J gene lost 0 bases, with 7 bases spanning the gap. Using reference TRBV28 and TRBJ2-3 for the parts outside the CDR3, the full variable domain is DVKVTQSSRYLVKRTGEKVFLECVQDMDHENMFWYRQDPGLGLRLIYFSYDVKMKEKGDIPEGYSVSREKKERFSLILESASTNQTSMYLCASSFPPSTDTQYFGPGTRLTVL.

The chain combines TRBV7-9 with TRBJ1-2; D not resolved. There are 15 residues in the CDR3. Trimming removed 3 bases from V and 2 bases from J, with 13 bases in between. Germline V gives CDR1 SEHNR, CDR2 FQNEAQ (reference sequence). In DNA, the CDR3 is TGTGCCAGCAGCTTCCAGGACGGATTAAACTATGGCTACACCTTC. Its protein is CASSFQDGLNYGYTF.

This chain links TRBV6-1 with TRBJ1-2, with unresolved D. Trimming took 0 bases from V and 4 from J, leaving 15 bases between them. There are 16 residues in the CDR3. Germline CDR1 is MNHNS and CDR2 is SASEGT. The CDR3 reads CASSEALFRTGYGYTF. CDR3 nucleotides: TGTGCCAGCAGTGAAGCATTGTTTAGGACTGGCTATGGCTACACCTTC.

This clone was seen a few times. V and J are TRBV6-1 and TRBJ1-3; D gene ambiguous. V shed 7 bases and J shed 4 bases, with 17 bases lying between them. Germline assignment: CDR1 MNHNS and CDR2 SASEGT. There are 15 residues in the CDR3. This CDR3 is CASTEFLSAGNTIYF. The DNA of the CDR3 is TGTGCCAGCACCGAGTTTCTTTCGGCAGGAAACACCATATATTTT.

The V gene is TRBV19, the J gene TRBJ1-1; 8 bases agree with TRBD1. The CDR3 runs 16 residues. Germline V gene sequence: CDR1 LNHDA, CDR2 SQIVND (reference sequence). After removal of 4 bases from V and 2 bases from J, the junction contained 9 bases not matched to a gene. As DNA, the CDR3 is TGTGCCAGTAGTACAGGGGGCATTGGGAGTAACACTGAAGCTTTCTTT. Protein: CASSTGGIGSNTEAFF.

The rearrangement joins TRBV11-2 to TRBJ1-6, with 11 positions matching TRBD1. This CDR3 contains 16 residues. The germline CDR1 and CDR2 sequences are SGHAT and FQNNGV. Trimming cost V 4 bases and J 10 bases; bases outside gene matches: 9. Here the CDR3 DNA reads TGTGCCAGCAGCTCCTCGGACAGGGGGCCCCGGTCACCCCTCCACTTT. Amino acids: CASSSSDRGPRSPLHF.

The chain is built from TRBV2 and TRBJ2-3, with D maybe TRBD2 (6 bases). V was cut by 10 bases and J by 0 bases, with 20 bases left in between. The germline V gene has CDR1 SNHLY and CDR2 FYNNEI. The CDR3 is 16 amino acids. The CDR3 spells CAIHSPGRDSTDTQYF. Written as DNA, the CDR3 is TGTGCCATCCACTCCCCGGGGCGGGATAGCACAGATACGCAGTATTTT.

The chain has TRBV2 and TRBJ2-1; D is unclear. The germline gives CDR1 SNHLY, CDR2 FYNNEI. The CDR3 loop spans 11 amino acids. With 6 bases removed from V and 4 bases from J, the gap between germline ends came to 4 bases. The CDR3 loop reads CASSSYNEQFF. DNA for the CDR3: TGTGCCAGCAGCAGTTACAATGAGCAGTTCTTC.

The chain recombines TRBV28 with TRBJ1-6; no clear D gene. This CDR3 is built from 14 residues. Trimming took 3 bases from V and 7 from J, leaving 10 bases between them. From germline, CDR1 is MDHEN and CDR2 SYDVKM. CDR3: CASSFRASNSPLHF. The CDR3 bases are TGTGCCAGCAGTTTCCGTGCGAGCAATTCACCCCTCCACTTT.

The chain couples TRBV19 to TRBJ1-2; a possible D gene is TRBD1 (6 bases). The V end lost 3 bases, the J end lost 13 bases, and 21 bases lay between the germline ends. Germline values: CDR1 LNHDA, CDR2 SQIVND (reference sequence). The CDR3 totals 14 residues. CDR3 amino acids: CASSMQAGGVVATF. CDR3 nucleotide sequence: TGTGCCAGTAGTATGCAGGCGGGGGGCGTAGTCGCCACCTTC.

The CDR3 DNA is TGTGCCAGCAGTTACTCAAGCGGGGGGGTATACAATGAGCAGTTCTTC. Translating gives CASSYSSGGVYNEQFF. The chain has TRBV6-5 and TRBJ2-1, with TRBD2 matching 10 bases. The CDR3 covers 16 residues. With 0 bases clipped from V and 4 bases from J, the junction kept 3 bases outside the gene matches. Germline V gives CDR1 MNHEY, CDR2 SVGAGI.

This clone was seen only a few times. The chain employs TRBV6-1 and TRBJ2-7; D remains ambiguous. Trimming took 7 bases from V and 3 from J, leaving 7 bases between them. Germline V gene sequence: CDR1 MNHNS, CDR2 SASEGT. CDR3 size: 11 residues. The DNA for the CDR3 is TGTGCCAGCATGGGCTTCTACGAGCAGTACGTC. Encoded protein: CASMGFYEQYV.

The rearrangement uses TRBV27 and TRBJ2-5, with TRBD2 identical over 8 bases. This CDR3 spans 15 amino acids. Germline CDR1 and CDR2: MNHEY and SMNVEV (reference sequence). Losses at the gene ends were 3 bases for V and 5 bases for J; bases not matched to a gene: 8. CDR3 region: CASSLSNGRAETQYF. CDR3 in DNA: TGTGCCAGCAGTTTGTCGAACGGGAGGGCCGAGACCCAGTACTTC.

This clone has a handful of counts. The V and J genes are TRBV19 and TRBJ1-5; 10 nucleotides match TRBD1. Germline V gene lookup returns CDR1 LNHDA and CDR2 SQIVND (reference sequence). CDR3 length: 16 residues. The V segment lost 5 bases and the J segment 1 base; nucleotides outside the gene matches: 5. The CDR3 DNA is TGTGCCAGTAGTGCCCGACAGGGGGCAAGCAATCAGCCCCAGCATTTT. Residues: CASSARQGASNQPQHF.

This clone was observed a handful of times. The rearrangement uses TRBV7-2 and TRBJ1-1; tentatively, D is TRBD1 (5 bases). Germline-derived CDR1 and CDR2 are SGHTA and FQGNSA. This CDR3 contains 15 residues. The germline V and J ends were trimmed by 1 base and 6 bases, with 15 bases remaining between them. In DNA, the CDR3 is TGTGCCAGCAGCTTAGATGGGGCCGGTTCTGCTGAAGCTTTCTTT. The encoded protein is CASSLDGAGSAEAFF. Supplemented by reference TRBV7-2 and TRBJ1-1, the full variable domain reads GAGVSQSPSNKVTEKGKDVELRCDPISGHTALYWYRQSLGQGLEFLIYFQGNSAPDKSGLPSDRFSAERTGGSVSTLTIQRTQQEDSAVYLCASSLDGAGSAEAFFGQGTRLTVV.

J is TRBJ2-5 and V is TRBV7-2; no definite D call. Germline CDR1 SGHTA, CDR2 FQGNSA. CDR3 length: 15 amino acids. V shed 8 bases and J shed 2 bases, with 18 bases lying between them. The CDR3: CASGLGSSLQETQYF. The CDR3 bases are TGTGCCAGCGGGCTCGGGTCTTCACTGCAAGAGACCCAGTACTTC.

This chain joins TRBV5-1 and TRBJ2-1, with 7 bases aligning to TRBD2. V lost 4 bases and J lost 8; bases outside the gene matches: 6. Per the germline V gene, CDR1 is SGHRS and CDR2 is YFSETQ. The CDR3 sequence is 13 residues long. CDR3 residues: CASSGPGGHEQFF. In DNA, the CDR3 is TGCGCCAGCAGCGGACCGGGAGGCCATGAGCAGTTCTTC.

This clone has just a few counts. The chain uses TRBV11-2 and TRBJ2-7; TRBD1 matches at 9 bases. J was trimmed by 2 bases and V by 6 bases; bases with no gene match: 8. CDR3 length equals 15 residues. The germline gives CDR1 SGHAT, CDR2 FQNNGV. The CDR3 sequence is CASRLWDRDTYEQYV. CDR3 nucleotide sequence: TGTGCCAGCAGACTCTGGGACAGGGATACCTACGAGCAGTACGTC.

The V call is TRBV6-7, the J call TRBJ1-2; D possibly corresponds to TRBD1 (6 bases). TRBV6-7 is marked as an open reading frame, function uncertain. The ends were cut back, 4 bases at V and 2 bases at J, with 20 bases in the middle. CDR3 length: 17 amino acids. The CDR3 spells CASSSPGACSPNYGYTF. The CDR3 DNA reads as TGTGCCAGCAGTTCCCCGGGGGCTTGCTCGCCCAACTATGGCTACACCTTC.

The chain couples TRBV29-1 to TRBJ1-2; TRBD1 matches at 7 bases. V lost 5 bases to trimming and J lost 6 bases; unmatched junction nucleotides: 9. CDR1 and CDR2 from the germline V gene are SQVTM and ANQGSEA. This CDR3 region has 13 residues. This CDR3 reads CSVLSQGGNGYTF. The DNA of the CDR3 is TGCAGCGTTCTGAGCCAGGGGGGCAATGGCTACACCTTC.

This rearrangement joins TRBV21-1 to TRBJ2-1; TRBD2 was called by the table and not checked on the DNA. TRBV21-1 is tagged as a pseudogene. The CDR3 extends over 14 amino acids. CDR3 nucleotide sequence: TGTGCCAGCAGTTATAAGAGCTCCTACAATGAGCAGTTCTTC. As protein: CASSYKSSYNEQFF.

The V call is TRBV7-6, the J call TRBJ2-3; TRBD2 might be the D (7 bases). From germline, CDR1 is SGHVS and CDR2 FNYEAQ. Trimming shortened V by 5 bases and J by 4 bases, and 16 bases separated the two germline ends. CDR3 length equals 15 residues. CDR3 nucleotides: TGTGCCAGCAGCGCCTTGGGGGGGGCCGCAGATACGCAGTATTTT. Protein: CASSALGGAADTQYF.

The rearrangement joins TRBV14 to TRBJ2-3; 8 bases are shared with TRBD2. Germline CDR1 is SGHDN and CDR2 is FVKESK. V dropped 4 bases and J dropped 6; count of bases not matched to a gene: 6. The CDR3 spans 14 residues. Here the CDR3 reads CASSRGLAGDTQYF. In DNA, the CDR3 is TGTGCCAGCAGCCGCGGACTAGCCGGGGATACGCAGTATTTT.

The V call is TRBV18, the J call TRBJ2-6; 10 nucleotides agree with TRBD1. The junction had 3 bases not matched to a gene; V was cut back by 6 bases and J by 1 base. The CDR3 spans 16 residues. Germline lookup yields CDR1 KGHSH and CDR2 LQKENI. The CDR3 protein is CASSGTGESGANVLTF. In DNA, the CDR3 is TGTGCCAGCTCGGGGACAGGGGAATCTGGGGCCAACGTCCTGACTTTC.